Sequencing of this TCR beta chain was carried out in a study of OX40 agonist ivuxolimab in advanced cancers. About the study as a whole: Ivuxolimab was an agonistic, fully human IgG2 monoclonal antibody directed against OX40 (CD134), a costimulatory receptor. Intravenous ivuxolimab was administered to patients every 2 weeks at six dose levels: 0.01, 0.1, 0.3, 1.5, 3 and 10 mg/kg. Peripheral TCRbeta sequencing aimed to test whether ivuxolimab altered TCR sequence diversity and caused clonal T-cell expansion. Of the approximately 53 patients in dose escalation, about 20 had hepatocellular carcinoma, some 15 had melanoma, 9 had renal cell carcinoma and 9 had head and neck cancer. Prior anti-PD-1, anti-PD-L1 or anti-CTLA-4 therapy was permitted, and 40% of dose-escalation patients had received checkpoint inhibitors. Partial responses occurred in three dose-escalation patients: two with cutaneous melanoma and one with hepatocellular carcinoma. In the dose-escalation cohort, roughly 82% of patients were male, and the mean age was 60 years with a range of about 20 to 79. The paper describes the monotherapy dose-escalation part (N ≈ 51 patients) of the phase I trial of ivuxolimab. The research as a whole found: Low levels of normalized T-cell clonal expansion were also seen in some patients who did not respond. In partial responders in the 0.1-3.0 mg/kg groups, normalized peripheral clonal expansion was found to be among the lowest, especially among CD8+ T cells. After ivuxolimab, CD8+ T cells had more expanded clones than CD4+ T cells on average. At doses of 0.1 to 3.0 mg/kg, clonal expansion of both CD4+ and CD8+ T cells in blood was seen between baseline and week 6. The antigen specificity of the peripheral T cells that underwent clonal expansion was not determined.

This clone came up a few times. What this receptor recognizes is not known. No base quality values were provided; no much bigger clone lies one nucleotide off. The trial excluded patients who had a history of autoimmune disease or who were on systemic immunosuppression. Peripheral blood for TCR sequencing was collected from all dose cohorts at baseline, on cycle 4 day 1, and on cycle 7 day 1. Samples were obtained from an open-label, multicenter, first-in-human phase I dose-escalation trial of ivuxolimab. Adults with locally advanced or metastatic melanoma, renal cell carcinoma, hepatocellular carcinoma or head and neck squamous cell carcinoma were enrolled in the trial. CD4+ and CD8+ T cells were sorted separately from peripheral blood before TCR sequencing. For sequencing of the TCRbeta CDR3 region, genomic DNA was extracted from the sorted cells. TCRbeta CDR3 regions were sequenced using the immunoSEQ Assay. This immuneACCESS table, as held by TCRdb, lists in-frame sequences with V and J called but not all clones. Of the missing ones, under half trace to an unresolved V gene in checked studies; the others have no known cause. This sample comprises tens of thousands of clones, about 90% of them detected only once. The ten largest account for approximately 14% of the sample.

Sequenced here: CD4+ or CD8+ T cells sorted from blood, sampled in a trial of the OX40 agonist ivuxolimab. The receptor comes from an adult with an advanced solid tumor such as melanoma, head and neck, liver or kidney cancer.

The CDR3 region: CASSYTGPLNEQYF. At the DNA level, the sequence is TGTGCCAGCAGTTATACAGGGCCGCTCAACGAGCAGTACTTC. This receptor chain uses TRBV27 and TRBJ2-7; the D gene is possibly TRBD1, with 6 bases matching. The CDR3 spans 14 residues, from the cysteine through the phenylalanine. Solely the CDR3 DNA is kept, with 42 bases framed from the first base. The junction carries 15 bases between V and J, which are trimmed by 4 bases and 5 bases respectively. In the germline V gene (reference sequence), CDR1 corresponds to MNHEY and CDR2 to SMNVEV.